This is a list of T cell receptor beta chains from one sample in a study of cytomegalovirus exposure and HLA in healthy donors. The repertoire was sequenced with immunoSEQ multiplex PCR; TCRdb's copy has only in-frame clones and lacks some. The data contain about 79,000 clones, more than 85% of them singletons. The specimen sequenced was PBMCs. These receptors were obtained from a woman aged 25 to 39 in good health and CMV-seronegative. Both conserved end residues are part of each CDR3. D genes are given only for firm matches. Size values are once, few and many counts, or a class for expanded clones, and some rows have none.

-	TRBD1	TRBJ1-5	13	TRBV29-1	TGCAGCGTTCGGACAGGGGGAGGTCAGCCCCAGCATTTT	CSVRTGGGQPQHF
once	TRBD1	TRBJ1-1	16	TRBV15	TGTGCCACCAGCAGGGGCGGACAGGGGGCGAACACTGAAGCTTTCTTT	CATSRGGQGANTEAFF
-	-	TRBJ2-7	13	TRBV18	TGTGCCAGCTCACCGGCAGGGGTGAACGAGCAGTACTTC	CASSPAGVNEQYF
-	TRBD2	TRBJ2-3	16	TRBV6-6	TGTGCCAGCAGCTATACTAGCGGGGAGTCCGCAGATACGCAGTATTTT	CASSYTSGESADTQYF
-	-	TRBJ2-7	15	TRBV6-1	TGTGCCAGCAATTCCCCGAGCCGGTCTGTCTACGAGCAGTACTTC	CASNSPSRSVYEQYF
-	TRBD1	TRBJ2-3	16	TRBV5-1	TGCGCCAGCAGCTCAGAAGGACAGGGGGCAAGAGATACGCAGTATTTT	CASSSEGQGARDTQYF
-	TRBD1	TRBJ2-7	18	TRBV4-1	TGCGCCAGCAGCCAAGGGACAGGGGGGACTTCGGACTCCTACGAGCAGTACTTC	CASSQGTGGTSDSYEQYF
-	-	TRBJ1-1	16	TRBV5-6	TGTGCCAGCAGCGTTGACCCAGGGAGGGGGAACACTGAAGCTTTCTTT	CASSVDPGRGNTEAFF
once	-	TRBJ2-1	14	TRBV29-1	TGCAGCGTCGGCATGACAGCCACCTACAATGAGCAGTTCTTC	CSVGMTATYNEQFF
-	-	TRBJ1-2	14	TRBV5-6	TGTGCCAGCAGCTTCTACGGACAGAACTATGGCTACACCTTC	CASSFYGQNYGYTF
-	TRBD2	TRBJ2-3	15	TRBV7-2	TGTGCCAGCAGCCCCGTAGCGGGGGGCACAGATACGCAGTATTTT	CASSPVAGGTDTQYF
-	TRBD1	TRBJ2-3	15	TRBV7-3	TGTGCCAGCAGCGTCTCAGGGGGCGTCACAGATACGCAGTATTTT	CASSVSGGVTDTQYF
-	-	TRBJ2-1	14	TRBV9	TGTGCCAGCAGCGTAGGCCGAGAAGACAATGAGCAGTTCTTC	CASSVGREDNEQFF
once	-	TRBJ1-1	14	TRBV19	TGTGCCAGTAGTATTGTAGGGGCCGTCACTGAAGCTTTCTTT	CASSIVGAVTEAFF
-	-	TRBJ2-5	14	TRBV9	TGTGCCAGCAGCTCCGAGAGTCCGGGAGAGACCCAGTACTTC	CASSSESPGETQYF
-	TRBD2	TRBJ2-1	14	TRBV19	TGTGCCAGTAGTATTTCGCGGGGGGACAATGAGCAGTTCTTC	CASSISRGDNEQFF
-	TRBD2	TRBJ2-3	14	TRBV28	TGTGCCAGCAGTTTAGCGGGGGGTACAGATACGCAGTATTTT	CASSLAGGTDTQYF
-	TRBD2	TRBJ2-7	15	TRBV7-2	TGTGCCAGCAGCGCAATAGCGGGAGGGCTCCACGAGCAGTACTTC	CASSAIAGGLHEQYF
-	-	TRBJ1-5	15	TRBV6-1	TGTGCCAGCAGGATTACAGGAAATAGCAATCAGCCCCAGCATTTT	CASRITGNSNQPQHF
-	-	TRBJ1-1	15	TRBV10-3	TGTGCCATCAGTGGGATGACAGCGATGAACACTGAAGCTTTCTTT	CAISGMTAMNTEAFF
-	-	TRBJ1-2	16	TRBV25-1	TGTGCCAGCAGTGAATACGGGAAGAGCAATAACTATGGCTACACCTTC	CASSEYGKSNNYGYTF
once	TRBD1	TRBJ1-1	16	TRBV4-2	TGTGCCAGCAGCCAACTGGTGGGACAGGGAGGCACTGAAGCTTTCTTT	CASSQLVGQGGTEAFF
-	TRBD2	TRBJ2-2	18	TRBV5-4	TGTGCCAGCAGCTTGGGGACTAGCGGGGGGGCGCGTACCGGGGAGCTGTTTTTT	CASSLGTSGGARTGELFF
-	-	TRBJ1-3	14	TRBV5-4	TGTGCCAGCAGCTTGGGTGGTAGTGGAAACACCATATATTTT	CASSLGGSGNTIYF
once	TRBD2	TRBJ2-4	19	TRBV5-5	TGTGCCAGCAGCTTGTCGGTAGCGGGGGACGCGTTGGCCAAAAACATTCAGTACTTC	CASSLSVAGDALAKNIQYF
once	TRBD1	TRBJ1-6	16	TRBV28	TGTGCCAGCAGTCGACAGGGGGCGTACAAAAATTCACCCCTCCACTTT	CASSRQGAYKNSPLHF
-	TRBD1	TRBJ2-5	18	TRBV7-9	TGTGCCAGCAGCTTAGTACTAGGGGGCGATTTAGTCAAGGAGACCCAGTACTTC	CASSLVLGGDLVKETQYF
-	-	TRBJ2-5	15	TRBV6-5	TGTGCCAGCAGTTACCTAGGCTATAGCCAAGAGACCCAGTACTTC	CASSYLGYSQETQYF
-	TRBD2	TRBJ2-3	15	TRBV18	TGTGCCAGCTCCCGACTAGCGGGGAGCACAGATACGCAGTATTTT	CASSRLAGSTDTQYF
-	-	TRBJ2-7	14	TRBV7-9	TGTGCCAGCAGCTTAGGCGTCGGCTCCTACGAGCAGTACTTC	CASSLGVGSYEQYF
-	TRBD1	TRBJ1-2	14	TRBV28	TGTGCCAGCAGCCCCAGGGGGGTCCTGGGAGGCTACACCTTC	CASSPRGVLGGYTF
-	-	TRBJ1-2	16	TRBV7-9	TGTGCCAGCCGTACCCAGCGACCTACAGGGCGTAGTGGCTACACCTTC	CASRTQRPTGRSGYTF
-	TRBD2	TRBJ2-5	16	TRBV30	TGTGCCTGGAGGGGAGCGGGGGACCTCACTGGAGGGACCCAGTACTTC	CAWRGAGDLTGGTQYF
once	TRBD2	TRBJ2-3	17	TRBV5-4	TGTGCCAGCAGCTTCCCTAAGGGCGGGAGGATTGTAGATACGCAGTATTTT	CASSFPKGGRIVDTQYF
once	-	TRBJ1-5	12	TRBV7-9	TGTGCCACCACCGAACGAGGTCAGCCCCAGCATTTT	CATTERGQPQHF
-	TRBD1	TRBJ2-3	15	TRBV5-5	TGTGCCAGCAGCTTAGGGCAGGGGGCCACAGATACGCAGTATTTT	CASSLGQGATDTQYF
-	-	TRBJ2-5	14	TRBV2	TGTGCCAGCAATTTTGGGCGGGGCCATGAGACCCAGTACTTC	CASNFGRGHETQYF
-	-	TRBJ1-5	9	TRBV3-1/TRBV3-2	TGTGCCAGCAGCCATCACCAGCATTTT	CASSHHQHF
-	TRBD1	TRBJ1-1	12	TRBV19	TGTGCCATTGGGACAGGGAACACTGAAGCTTTCTTT	CAIGTGNTEAFF
-	-	TRBJ1-2	18	TRBV5-6	TGTGCCAGCAGCCAGATTCGACAGGCAAGTGTCGTTGGCTATGGCTACACCTTC	CASSQIRQASVVGYGYTF
-	-	TRBJ1-2	13	TRBV6-5	TGTGCCAGCAGCCCAGGGGATAACTATGGCTACACCTTC	CASSPGDNYGYTF
-	TRBD1	TRBJ1-2	13	TRBV2	TGTGCCAGCAGCATACAGGGGACCCATGGCTACACCTTC	CASSIQGTHGYTF
-	-	TRBJ2-7	14	TRBV11-2	TGTGCCAGCAGCTTAAGCGGAAGATCCTACGAGCAGTACTTC	CASSLSGRSYEQYF
-	-	TRBJ2-2	14	TRBV9	TGTACCAGCAGCCCAGGACTGCTCACCGGGGAGCTGTTTTTT	CTSSPGLLTGELFF
-	TRBD1	TRBJ1-4	15	TRBV5-6	TGTGCCAGCAGCTTCCGGACAGGGTGGGAGGAAAAACTGTTTTTT	CASSFRTGWEEKLFF